Included here is one T cell receptor beta chain sequence, with context. Its antigen is not known. The PCR had 60 Vbeta and 13 Jbeta primers. Clones were read by immunoSEQ multiplex PCR, and TCRdb kept only the in-frame ones, dropping some. There are tens of thousands of clones in the sample, with roughly 0.76% held by the top ten. This CDR3 has 14 amino acids. V shed 5 bases, J shed 7 bases, and the junction held 6 bases outside the gene matches. Germline values: CDR1 SGHTA, CDR2 FQGTGA. The data belong to a study of cytomegalovirus exposure and HLA in healthy donors. Findings of the study overall: Links to common viral pathogens appeared, in a later analysis, for several of the most significant clusters. Indistinguishability led to the exclusion of some V segments, TRBV6-2 and TRBV6-3 included. For most TCR beta V segments, an earlier analysis put the productive rate at about 90% or about 30% of the time. Per a later analysis, HLA-associated TCR beta chains showed more clonal expansion than other, equally common TCR beta chains.

Specimen: PBMCs. This receptor was identified in a man aged 25-45 years in good health and CMV-seronegative. This chain joins TRBV7-3 and TRBJ2-2; 8 positions match TRBD1. Here the CDR3 DNA reads TGTGCCAGCAGCCTCGACAGGGGCAGCGGGGAGCTGTTTTTT. This gives the protein CASSLDRGSGELFF. Using reference TRBV7-3 and TRBJ2-2 for the parts outside the CDR3, the full variable domain is GAGVSQTPSNKVTEKGKYVELRCDPISGHTALYWYRQSLGQGPEFLIYFQGTGAADDSGLPNDRFFAVRPEGSVSTLKIQRTERGDSAVYLCASSLDRGSGELFFGEGSRLTVL.